Listed below are T cell receptor beta chains from one sample, sequenced in a study of vaccination and CD4 T cells after COVID-19. These receptors' antigens are unknown. TCRdb itself ran the PCR reads through MiXCR, one entry per CDR3 protein. The sample lists tens of thousands of distinct CDR3 sequences; 25% to 30% were seen once. The material sequenced was CD4+ T cells from blood, cultured in vitro, taken about 7 months after SARS-CoV-2 vaccination. These receptor sequences come from a human donor who had recovered from COVID-19. The CDR3 runs from the conserved cysteine through the conserved F or W. The D gene is left open where the match is weak. Not every row has a clone size; where given, it reads once, few, many or a size class.

TRBJ1-2 - TRBV28 few TGTGCCAGCGACCTGGGGGGTTATGGCTACACCTTC CASDLGGYGYTF
TRBJ2-7 TRBD1 TRBV5-1 - TGCGCCAGCAGCCTTGGGACAGGGCGGGACGAGCAGTACTTC CASSLGTGRDEQYF
TRBJ2-7 - TRBV20-1 - TGCAGTGCTAATGACCGGTCCGACGAGCAGTACTTC CSANDRSDEQYF
TRBJ1-5 - TRBV20-1 many TGCAGTGCTACCCGGGACCCTAGCAATCAGCCCCAGCATTTT CSATRDPSNQPQHF
TRBJ2-2 - TRBV6-4 - TGTGCCAGCAGTGGAACCCCAGGGACCGGGGAGCTGTTTTTT CASSGTPGTGELFF
TRBJ2-1 TRBD2 TRBV19 - TGTGCCAGTAGTGGTACGGGGGGGCCAAACAATGAGCAGTTCTTC CASSGTGGPNNEQFF
TRBJ1-1 - TRBV6-2/TRBV6-3 - TGTGCCAGCAGTTACAGTAACACTGAAGCTTTCTTT CASSYSNTEAFF
TRBJ1-2 - TRBV6-1 - TGTGCCAGCAGTGAACTCGGGACGACATATGGCTACACCTTC CASSELGTTYGYTF
TRBJ2-2 TRBD1 TRBV19 - TGTGCCAGCCGAATACAGGGGGCTGCGGACACCGGGGAGCTGTTTTTT CASRIQGAADTGELFF
TRBJ2-5 - TRBV11-3 - TGTGCCAGCAGCTCGGGCGTCGGGTTTCAAGAGACCCAGTACTTC CASSSGVGFQETQYF
TRBJ2-3 - TRBV20-1 few TGCAGTGTCTACAGGGAGGCCCTGGGTACGCAGTATTTT CSVYREALGTQYF
TRBJ1-1 - TRBV5-4 medium-sized TGTGCCAGCAGCTCACAGGGCGCTGAAGCTTTCTTT CASSSQGAEAFF
TRBJ2-7 - TRBV20-1 - TGCAGTGCTAGTCCGCTAGTAGCCGAGCAGTACTTC CSASPLVAEQYF
TRBJ2-3 TRBD2 TRBV4-2 - TGTGCCAGCAGCCACTCTAGCGGGAGGGCCCGGGATACGCAGTATTTT CASSHSSGRARDTQYF
TRBJ1-2 TRBD1 TRBV20-1 large TGCAGTGCTTCCGGGACAGATGGCTACACCTTC CSASGTDGYTF
TRBJ1-1 - TRBV6-5 few TGTGCCAGCAGTTACGGGGGCGGACGAAACACTGAAGCTTTCTTT CASSYGGGRNTEAFF
TRBJ1-5 - TRBV6-1 few TGTGCCAGCAGCCCGCGGGGGAACAATCAGCCCCAGCATTTT CASSPRGNNQPQHF
TRBJ2-1 TRBD2 TRBV15 - TGTGCCACCAGCGGCCAGTTTGGGAGGGCTAGCGGTGTGGTTTTGACGTTC CATSGQFGRASGVVLTF
TRBJ1-1 - TRBV6-1 few TGTGCCAGCAGTCAACAGGGAGTGAACACTGAAGCTTTCTTT CASSQQGVNTEAFF
TRBJ2-7 - TRBV19 - TGTGCCAGTAGTATATCATGGTCGTGGGGGCGGCCCTACGAGCAGTACTTC CASSISWSWGRPYEQYF
TRBJ2-7 - TRBV15 - TGTGCCACCAGCAGAGATCTGGGCTACGAGCAGTACTTC CATSRDLGYEQYF
TRBJ2-7 TRBD2 TRBV28 few TGTGCCAGCAGTCCCCTACTAGCGGGAGTCCTAGACCACGAGCAGTACTTC CASSPLLAGVLDHEQYF
TRBJ1-5 - TRBV7-8 - TGTGCCAGCAGCCCGATGACAGGCGTTCATCAGCCCCAGCATTTT CASSPMTGVHQPQHF
TRBJ2-5 - TRBV20-1 - TGCAGTGCGACCAGGGGGGGACAAGAGGCCCAGTACTTC CSATRGGQEAQYF
TRBJ2-3 - TRBV7-9 medium-sized TGTGCCAGCAGCCCCAGCGGGAGCACAGATACGCAGTATTTT CASSPSGSTDTQYF
TRBJ2-1 TRBD2 TRBV28 - TGTGCCAGCAGTTCCTATAGCGGGAGGGCCGTCAATGAGCAGTTCTTC CASSSYSGRAVNEQFF
TRBJ1-5 TRBD1 TRBV20-1 - TGCAGTGCTAGGACAGGGTGGGGCAATCAGCCCCAGCATTTT CSARTGWGNQPQHF
TRBJ1-5 TRBD1 TRBV28 - TGTGCCAGCAGTTTAACCAGGGGGCTTGAGCAGCCCCAGCATTTT CASSLTRGLEQPQHF
TRBJ2-3 - TRBV6-5 few TGTGCCAGCAGTAACTGGGATACGCAGTATTTT CASSNWDTQYF
TRBJ1-1 TRBD1 TRBV19 - TGTGCCAGTAGTATTGGGAGGCGCGGACAGGGGGTCACTGAAGCTTTCTTT CASSIGRRGQGVTEAFF
TRBJ2-1 - TRBV20-1 few TGCAGGGGAAATAGCGGTTCCAATGAGCAGTTCTTC CRGNSGSNEQFF
TRBJ1-6 TRBD1 TRBV2 few TGTGCCAGCAGTGAACAGGGGGCCAGGGATTCACCCCTCCACTTT CASSEQGARDSPLHF
TRBJ2-7 TRBD2 TRBV28 - TGTGCCAGCAGCGTGGGCGGGACTAGCTTCTACGAGCAGTACTTC CASSVGGTSFYEQYF
TRBJ1-1 - TRBV6-5 - TGTGCCAGCAGTTACGGAGTCAGCACTGAAGCTTTCTTT CASSYGVSTEAFF
TRBJ2-5 - TRBV28 - TGTGCCAGCACAGGGGATAGCGGAGAGACCCAGTACTTC CASTGDSGETQYF
TRBJ2-3 - TRBV6-1 few TGTGCCACCGAGGAGGGAAACACAGATACGCAGTATTTT CATEEGNTDTQYF
TRBJ2-5 - TRBV7-3 few TGTGCCAGCAGCTTAGAGCTGGGTCCCGGGGAGACCCAGTACTTC CASSLELGPGETQYF
TRBJ2-7 - TRBV7-9 few TGTGCCAGCAGCTTAAGGGAGGTCTCCTACGAGCAGTACTTC CASSLREVSYEQYF
TRBJ2-1 - TRBV28 - TGTGCCAGCAGTTTCCTGAGGGGGGTGCACAATGAGCAGTTCTTC CASSFLRGVHNEQFF
TRBJ1-2 TRBD1 TRBV20-1 few TGCAGTGCTTCCAAGGGGGCAGCGGACTATGGCTACACCTTC CSASKGAADYGYTF
TRBJ2-7 TRBD2 TRBV27 once TGTGCCAGCAGTTTTCGGCTAGCGGGAGCCGAGCGGTACTTC CASSFRLAGAERYF
TRBJ1-2 - TRBV28 - TGTGCCAGCAGTTTATCCTCTCTGGGGGGAGCGGGCTACACCTTC CASSLSSLGGAGYTF